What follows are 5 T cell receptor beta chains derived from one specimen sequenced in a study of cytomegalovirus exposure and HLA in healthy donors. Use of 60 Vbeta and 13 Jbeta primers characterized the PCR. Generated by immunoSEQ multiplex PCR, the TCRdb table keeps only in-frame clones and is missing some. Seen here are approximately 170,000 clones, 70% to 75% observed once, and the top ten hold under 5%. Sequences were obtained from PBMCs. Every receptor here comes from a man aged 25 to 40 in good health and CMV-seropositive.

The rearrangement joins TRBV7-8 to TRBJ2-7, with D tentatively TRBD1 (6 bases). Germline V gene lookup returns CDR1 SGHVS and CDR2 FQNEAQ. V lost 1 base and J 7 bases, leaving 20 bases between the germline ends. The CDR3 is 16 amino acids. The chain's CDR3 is CASSLDVGTRWWEQYF. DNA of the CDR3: TGTGCCAGCAGCTTAGACGTCGGGACACGGTGGTGGGAGCAGTACTTC.

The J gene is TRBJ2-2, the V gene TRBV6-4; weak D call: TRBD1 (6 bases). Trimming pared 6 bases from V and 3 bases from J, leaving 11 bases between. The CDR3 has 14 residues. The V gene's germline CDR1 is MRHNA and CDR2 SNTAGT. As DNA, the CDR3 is TGTGCCAGCAGACCGGACAGAGACACCGGGGAGCTGTTTTTT. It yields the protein CASRPDRDTGELFF.

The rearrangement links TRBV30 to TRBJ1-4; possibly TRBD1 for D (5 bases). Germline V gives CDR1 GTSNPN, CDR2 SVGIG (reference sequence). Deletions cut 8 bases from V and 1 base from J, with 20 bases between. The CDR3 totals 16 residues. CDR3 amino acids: CAGLRTGGVTNEKLFF. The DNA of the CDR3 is TGTGCCGGCCTCCGGACTGGGGGGGTAACTAATGAAAAACTGTTTTTT.

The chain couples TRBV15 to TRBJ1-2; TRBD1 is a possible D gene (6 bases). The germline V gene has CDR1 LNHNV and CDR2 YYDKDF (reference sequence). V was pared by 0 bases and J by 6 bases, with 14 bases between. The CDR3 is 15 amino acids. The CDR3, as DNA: TGTGCCACCAGCAGAGATCCGGGCAGGGGACATGGCTACACCTTC. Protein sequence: CATSRDPGRGHGYTF.

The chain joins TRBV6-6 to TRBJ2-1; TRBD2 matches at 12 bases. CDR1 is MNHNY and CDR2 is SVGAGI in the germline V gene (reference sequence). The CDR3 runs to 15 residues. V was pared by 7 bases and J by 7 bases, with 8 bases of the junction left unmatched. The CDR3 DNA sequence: TGTGCCAGCACCACCACTAGCGGGGGGAGGAATGAGCAGTTCTTC. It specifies CASTTTSGGRNEQFF.